The clone carrying this TCR beta chain was recorded many times. Regarding time point: longitudinal time-point 1 (baseline). Unsorted libraries were derived from 2 million PBMCs stored at -80 C. The record originates from a study of neurological immune-mediated disorders. The cDNA was synthesized by 5'RACE incorporating 10-nucleotide random UMIs. TCRdb processed the 5' RACE reads anew with MiXCR; each CDR3 protein has one entry. The sample yields 67,000 or so distinct CDR3 sequences, roughly 13% seen once. The CDR3 contains 14 residues. Trimming cost V 0 bases and J 0 bases, with 4 bases left between them. Germline-derived CDR1 and CDR2 are SGHKS and YYEKEE (reference sequence).

The specimen sequenced was PBMCs. The gene calls are TRBV5-5 and TRBJ1-3; D is ambiguous. This sequence was found in a female donor with HTLV-1-associated myelopathy (HAM/TSP). CDR3 residues: CASSLASSGNTIYF. CDR3 DNA sequence: TGTGCCAGCAGCTTGGCCAGCTCTGGAAACACCATATATTTT.